This section outlines one TCR beta chain sequence together with its context. Its target is unknown. Time point defined: week 47, end of study. The investigators gave 300 ug of mutant IDH1 20-mer peptide in each vaccine dose, together with topical imiquimod. Each donor presented with a new WHO grade 3 or 4 astrocytoma that tested IDH1-mutant and showed ATRX loss. Germline V CDR1 and CDR2: MNHEY, SMNVEV (reference sequence). V lost 2 bases to trimming and J lost 5 bases; unmatched junction nucleotides: 4. The CDR3 is 14 residues long. This entry belongs to a study of a mutant IDH1 vaccine in newly diagnosed glioma. The overall study: Following radiotherapy alone, or alongside temozolomide cycles, vaccination was started after an interval of 4-6 weeks. Earlier treatment was radiotherapy, temozolomide, or both, with most getting both.

Whole-study findings and limits: Pseudoprogression seemingly bore no relation to changes in top peripheral T cell clonotypes.

Repertoires were generated with immunoSEQ multiplex PCR, while TCRdb's copy carries only in-frame clones and drops some. This repertoire shows approximately 50,000 clones, 83% found once; its top ten account for about 3.3%. Sequencing was performed on PBMCs, taken from a glioma patient whose treatment included an IDH1 peptide vaccine. This clonotype was sampled from a woman aged 50 to 60 with glioma. This chain links TRBV27 with TRBJ2-7, with 9 bases that match TRBD2. The CDR3 reads CASSLEAGGNEQYF. CDR3 coding DNA: TGTGCCAGCAGTTTAGAAGCGGGGGGAAACGAGCAGTACTTC.